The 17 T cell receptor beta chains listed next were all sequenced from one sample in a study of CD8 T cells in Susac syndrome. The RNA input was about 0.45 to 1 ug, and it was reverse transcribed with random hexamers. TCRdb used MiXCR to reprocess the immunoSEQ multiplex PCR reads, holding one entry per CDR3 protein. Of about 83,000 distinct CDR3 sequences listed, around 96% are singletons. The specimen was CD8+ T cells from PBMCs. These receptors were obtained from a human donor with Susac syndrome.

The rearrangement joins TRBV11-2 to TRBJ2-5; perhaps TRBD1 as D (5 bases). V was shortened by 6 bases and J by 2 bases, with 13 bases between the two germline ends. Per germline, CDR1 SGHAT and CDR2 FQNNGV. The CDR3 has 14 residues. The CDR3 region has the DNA TGTGCCAGCAGGGATAGACAGAGACAAGAGACCCAGTACTTC. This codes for CASRDRQRQETQYF.

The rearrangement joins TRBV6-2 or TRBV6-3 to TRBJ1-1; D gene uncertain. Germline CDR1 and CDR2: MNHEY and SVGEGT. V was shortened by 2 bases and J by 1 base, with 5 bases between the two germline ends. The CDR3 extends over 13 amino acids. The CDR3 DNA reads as TGTGCCAGCAGTTACACGACGAACACTGAAGCTTTCTTT. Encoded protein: CASSYTTNTEAFF.

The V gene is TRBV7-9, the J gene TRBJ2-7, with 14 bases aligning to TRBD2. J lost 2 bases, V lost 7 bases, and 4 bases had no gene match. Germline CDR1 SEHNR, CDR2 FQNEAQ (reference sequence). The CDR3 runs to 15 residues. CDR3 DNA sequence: TGTGCCAGCACGACTAGCGGGAGGGCCCCCTACGAGCAGTACTTC. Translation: CASTTSGRAPYEQYF. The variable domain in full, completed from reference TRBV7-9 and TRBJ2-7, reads DTGVSQNPRHKITKRGQNVTFRCDPISEHNRLYWYRQTLGQGPEFLTYFQNEAQLEKSRLLSDRFSAERPKGSFSTLEIQRTEQGDSAMYLCASTTSGRAPYEQYFGPGTRLTVT.

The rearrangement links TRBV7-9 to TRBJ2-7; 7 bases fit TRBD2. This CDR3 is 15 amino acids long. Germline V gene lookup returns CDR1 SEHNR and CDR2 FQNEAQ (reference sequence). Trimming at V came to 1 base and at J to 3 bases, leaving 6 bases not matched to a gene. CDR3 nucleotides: TGTGCCAGCAGCTTAGAGCCTAGCGGAAACTACGAGCAGTACTTC. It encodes CASSLEPSGNYEQYF.

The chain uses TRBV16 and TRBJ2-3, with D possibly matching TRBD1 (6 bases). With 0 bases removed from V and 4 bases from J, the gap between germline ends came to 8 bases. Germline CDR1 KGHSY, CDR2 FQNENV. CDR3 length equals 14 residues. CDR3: CASSQSPGADTQYF. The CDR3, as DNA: TGTGCCAGCAGCCAATCTCCAGGGGCAGATACGCAGTATTTT.

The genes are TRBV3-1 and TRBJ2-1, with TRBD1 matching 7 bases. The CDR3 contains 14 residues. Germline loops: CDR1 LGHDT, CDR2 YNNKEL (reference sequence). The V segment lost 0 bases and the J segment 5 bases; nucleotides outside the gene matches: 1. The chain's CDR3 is CASSQETGNNEQFF. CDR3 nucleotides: TGTGCCAGCAGCCAAGAGACAGGGAACAATGAGCAGTTCTTC.

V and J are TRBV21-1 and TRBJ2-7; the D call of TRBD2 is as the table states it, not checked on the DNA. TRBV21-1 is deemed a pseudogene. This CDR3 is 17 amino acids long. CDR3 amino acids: CASSKGLGQGLSYEQYV. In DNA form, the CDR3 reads TGTGCCAGCAGCAAGGGGTTGGGGCAGGGCCTCTCCTACGAGCAGTACGTC.

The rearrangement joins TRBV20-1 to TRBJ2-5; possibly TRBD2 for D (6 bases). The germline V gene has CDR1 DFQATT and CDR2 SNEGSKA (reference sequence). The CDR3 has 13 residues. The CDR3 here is CSAATSIQETQYF. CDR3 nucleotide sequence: TGCAGCGCGGCAACTAGCATACAAGAGACCCAGTACTTC.

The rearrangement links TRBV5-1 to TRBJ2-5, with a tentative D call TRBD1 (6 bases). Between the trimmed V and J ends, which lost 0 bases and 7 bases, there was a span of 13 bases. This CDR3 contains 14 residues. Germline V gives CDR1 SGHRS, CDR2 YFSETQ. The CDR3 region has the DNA TGCGCCAGCAGCTTGGAGGCAGGGGATGCGACCCAGTACTTC. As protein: CASSLEAGDATQYF.

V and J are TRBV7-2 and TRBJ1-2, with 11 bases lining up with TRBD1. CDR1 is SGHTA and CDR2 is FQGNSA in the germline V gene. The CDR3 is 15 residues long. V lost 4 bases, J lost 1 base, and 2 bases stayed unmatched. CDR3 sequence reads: CASSSGQGDNYGYTF. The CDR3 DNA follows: TGTGCCAGCAGCTCGGGACAGGGGGATAACTATGGCTACACCTTC. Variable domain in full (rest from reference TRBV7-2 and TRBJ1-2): GAGVSQSPSNKVTEKGKDVELRCDPISGHTALYWYRQSLGQGLEFLIYFQGNSAPDKSGLPSDRFSAERTGGSVSTLTIQRTQQEDSAVYLCASSSGQGDNYGYTFGSGTRLTVV.

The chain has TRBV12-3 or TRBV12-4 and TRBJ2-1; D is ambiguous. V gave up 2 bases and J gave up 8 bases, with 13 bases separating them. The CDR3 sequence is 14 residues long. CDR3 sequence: CASSLLGVRDEQFF. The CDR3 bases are TGTGCCAGCAGTTTACTAGGCGTTAGGGATGAGCAGTTCTTC.

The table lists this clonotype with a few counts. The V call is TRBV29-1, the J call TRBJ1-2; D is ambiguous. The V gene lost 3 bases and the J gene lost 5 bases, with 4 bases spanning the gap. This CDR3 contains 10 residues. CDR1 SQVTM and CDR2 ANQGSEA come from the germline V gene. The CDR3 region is CSVEEYGYTF. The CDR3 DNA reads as TGCAGCGTTGAGGAGTATGGCTACACCTTC.

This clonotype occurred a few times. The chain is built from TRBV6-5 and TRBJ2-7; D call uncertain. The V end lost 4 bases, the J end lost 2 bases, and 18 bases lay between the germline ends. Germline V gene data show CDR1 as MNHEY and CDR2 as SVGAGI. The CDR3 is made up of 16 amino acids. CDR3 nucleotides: TGTGCCAGCAGTTTCAAGGTGGACCGGACCGCCTACGAGCAGTACTTC. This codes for CASSFKVDRTAYEQYF.

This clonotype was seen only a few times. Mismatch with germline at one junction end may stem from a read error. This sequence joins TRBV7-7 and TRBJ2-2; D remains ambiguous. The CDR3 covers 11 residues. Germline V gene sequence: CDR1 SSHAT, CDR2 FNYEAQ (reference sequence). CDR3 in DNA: TGTGCTAGCAGCTTCCCCGGGGAGCTGTTTTTT. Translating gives CASSFPGELFF.

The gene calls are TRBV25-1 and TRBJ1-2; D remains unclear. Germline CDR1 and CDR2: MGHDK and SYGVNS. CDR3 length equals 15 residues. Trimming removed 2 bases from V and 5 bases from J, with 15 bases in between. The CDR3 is CASSETLADPYGYTF. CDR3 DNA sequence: TGTGCCAGCAGTGAAACTCTGGCAGATCCTTATGGCTACACCTTC.

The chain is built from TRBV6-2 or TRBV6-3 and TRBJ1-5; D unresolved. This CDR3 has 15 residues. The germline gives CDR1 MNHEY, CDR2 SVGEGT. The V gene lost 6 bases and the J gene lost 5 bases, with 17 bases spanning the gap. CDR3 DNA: TGTGCCAGCAGCCCGCTTTGGGCCCAAGATCAGCCCCAGCATTTT. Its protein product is CASSPLWAQDQPQHF.

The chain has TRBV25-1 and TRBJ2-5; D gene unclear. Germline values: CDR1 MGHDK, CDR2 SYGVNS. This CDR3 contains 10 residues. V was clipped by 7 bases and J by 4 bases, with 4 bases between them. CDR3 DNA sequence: TGTGCCAGCATAGGAGAGACCCAGTACTTC. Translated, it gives CASIGETQYF.